This T cell receptor beta chain appears in the sequencing data of a study of cytomegalovirus exposure and HLA in healthy donors (dated by TCRdb to the late 2010s). At the level of the whole study: According to a later analysis, one platform produced both the 100 to 150 validation repertoires and the 550 to 800 repertoires of the first cohort. The study aimed to test whether cataloging public T cell receptors could reveal signatures of past pathogen exposure. A separate validation cohort of some 130 different subjects was used in addition to the roughly 670-subject first cohort. High-throughput TCR immunosequencing, statistical association of individual TCRs with disease status, and machine learning were combined to predict cytomegalovirus infection status.

Study-level results and caveats: The classifier was reported to diagnose cytomegalovirus status with high specificity and sensitivity in both the original cohort and the validation cohort. The authors suggested that the approach could potentially be generalized to other disease states and immunological phenotypes. The study listed over 150 TCR beta chains as associated with cytomegalovirus. Most TCR sequences were observed very rarely across donors, whereas some public TCRs were present in many individuals. In vitro tests confirmed that three of the cytomegalovirus-associated TCR beta chains recognize cytomegalovirus antigens. A later analysis had no HLA typing for the validation cohort, so co-occurrence there was scored across all 110 or so repertoires. A later analysis found that TCRs clustered in the first cohort also tended to co-occur in the roughly 120 validation repertoires, with approximately 93% of cluster scores above 0.

Library preparation employed the immunoSEQ multiplex PCR assay. The original methods were these. A statistical classification framework was built to diagnose cytomegalovirus status from the catalog of TCR beta chain sequences. TCRdb holds this immuneACCESS table with in-frame rearrangements only. Some clones are missing; in checked studies, unresolved V genes explain under half, and the rest has no known cause. That table is the source of V, J and clone size, and D and trimming were worked out from the DNA. In all, the sample holds 100,000 to 150,000 clones, and approximately 94% of those were seen once. The ten largest make up about 1.7% of the sample. About this clone itself: The antigen this receptor binds is unknown. No base-level quality is on record; no much larger clone is a single base apart.

The donors belonged to the validation cohort of about 120 subjects, which was separate from the roughly 670-subject first cohort. The TCR was taken from a man aged 18 to 29 in good health and CMV-seronegative. The sequencing sample was made of PBMCs.

The CDR3 sequence is CASSVTGATYGYTF. In nucleotides, the sequence is TGTGCCAGCAGTGTGACAGGGGCTACCTATGGCTACACCTTC. This receptor chain uses TRBV6-1 and TRBJ1-2; TRBD1 matches 8 bases in the middle. Including cysteine and phenylalanine, the CDR3 has 14 amino acids. Only CDR3 DNA is held: 42 bases, read in frame from base 1. V trim: 4 bases; J trim: 4 bases; unmatched bases: 5. For CDR1 and CDR2, the germline V gene lists MNHNS and SASEGT.